Listed below are T cell receptor beta chains from one sample, sequenced in a study of blood T cell repertoires in COVID-19. Measured with immunoSEQ multiplex PCR; TCRdb has only the in-frame clones, and not every one. The table has a few hundred thousand clones, 85% to 90% seen once. The source material was peripheral blood. These receptor sequences come from a man over 45 with acute or convalescent COVID-19. The CDR3 runs from the conserved cysteine through the conserved F or W. D genes are given only for firm matches. For some rows the clone size is stated as once, few or many, or as a class when expanded; others skip it.

cdr3_aa: CASSFPPGSGANVLTF
cdr3_nt: TGTGCCAGCAGCTTTCCACCCGGCTCTGGGGCCAACGTCCTGACTTTC
j_call: TRBJ2-6
v_call: TRBV7-8
d_call: -
clone_size: -

cdr3_aa: CASSLTGDPYNEQFF
cdr3_nt: TGTGCCAGCAGCCTGACAGGGGACCCCTACAATGAGCAGTTCTTC
j_call: TRBJ2-1
v_call: TRBV6-5
d_call: TRBD1
clone_size: -

cdr3_aa: CASGGLATNEKLFF
cdr3_nt: TGTGCCAGCGGCGGACTTGCAACTAATGAAAAACTGTTTTTT
j_call: TRBJ1-4
v_call: TRBV6-5
d_call: -
clone_size: -

cdr3_aa: CASSNRLSYTEAFF
cdr3_nt: TGTGCCAGCAGCAACAGGTTAAGTTACACTGAAGCTTTCTTT
j_call: TRBJ1-1
v_call: TRBV3-1/TRBV3-2
d_call: -
clone_size: -

cdr3_aa: CASSRTGVKEETQYF
cdr3_nt: TGTGCCAGCAGCCGGACTGGCGTTAAGGAAGAGACCCAGTACTTC
j_call: TRBJ2-5
v_call: TRBV13
d_call: -
clone_size: -

cdr3_aa: CASTMDRGDEKLFF
cdr3_nt: TGCGCCAGCACCATGGACAGGGGTGATGAAAAACTGTTTTTT
j_call: TRBJ1-4
v_call: TRBV5-1
d_call: TRBD1
clone_size: -

cdr3_aa: CSAEPGQGGYGYTF
cdr3_nt: TGCAGCGCTGAGCCGGGACAGGGGGGCTATGGCTACACCTTC
j_call: TRBJ1-2
v_call: TRBV29-1
d_call: TRBD1
clone_size: -

cdr3_aa: CASSIDLYNYGYTF
cdr3_nt: TGTGCCAGTAGCATAGATTTATATAACTATGGCTACACCTTC
j_call: TRBJ1-2
v_call: TRBV19
d_call: -
clone_size: -

cdr3_aa: CASSQPSGGPYEQYF
cdr3_nt: TGCGCCAGCAGCCAGCCATCCGGGGGACCCTACGAGCAGTACTTC
j_call: TRBJ2-7
v_call: TRBV4-1
d_call: -
clone_size: -

cdr3_aa: CASSEGGRSGNTIYF
cdr3_nt: TGTGCCAGCTCCGAGGGCGGGCGCTCTGGAAACACCATATATTTT
j_call: TRBJ1-3
v_call: TRBV6-5
d_call: -
clone_size: -

cdr3_aa: CATSDFSTGELFF
cdr3_nt: TGTGCCACCAGTGATTTTAGCACCGGGGAGCTGTTTTTT
j_call: TRBJ2-2
v_call: TRBV24-1
d_call: -
clone_size: -

cdr3_aa: CASSQGLAGGPHGELFF
cdr3_nt: TGCGCCAGCAGCCAAGGACTAGCGGGGGGGCCGCACGGGGAGCTGTTTTTT
j_call: TRBJ2-2
v_call: TRBV4-1
d_call: TRBD2
clone_size: -

cdr3_aa: CASSILAGGNYNEQFF
cdr3_nt: TGTGCCAGCAGCATTCTAGCGGGGGGGAACTACAATGAGCAGTTCTTC
j_call: TRBJ2-1
v_call: TRBV11-2
d_call: TRBD2
clone_size: once

cdr3_aa: CAISTGGRPQHF
cdr3_nt: TGTGCCATTAGTACAGGGGGCCGGCCCCAGCATTTT
j_call: TRBJ1-5
v_call: TRBV19
d_call: TRBD1
clone_size: -

cdr3_aa: CASRERSNYGYTF
cdr3_nt: TGTGCCAGCAGGGAGAGGTCTAACTATGGCTACACCTTC
j_call: TRBJ1-2
v_call: TRBV6-5
d_call: -
clone_size: -

cdr3_aa: CASRTPTGGTEAFF
cdr3_nt: TGCGCCAGCAGAACCCCCACAGGTGGTACTGAAGCTTTCTTT
j_call: TRBJ1-1
v_call: TRBV5-1
d_call: -
clone_size: -

cdr3_aa: CASSFPQRGGIYNEQFF
cdr3_nt: TGTGCCAGCAGCTTTCCCCAGCGGGGGGGCATCTACAATGAGCAGTTCTTC
j_call: TRBJ2-1
v_call: TRBV11-2
d_call: TRBD2
clone_size: -

cdr3_aa: CASSFGGLPIQPQHF
cdr3_nt: TGTGCCAGCAGTTTCGGAGGGTTGCCCATCCAGCCCCAGCATTTT
j_call: TRBJ1-5
v_call: TRBV28
d_call: -
clone_size: once

cdr3_aa: CASSPGGWGMNTEAFF
cdr3_nt: TGTGCCAGCTCCCCGGGGGGTTGGGGAATGAACACTGAAGCTTTCTTT
j_call: TRBJ1-1
v_call: TRBV18
d_call: -
clone_size: -

cdr3_aa: CASSMQGTGAYNEQFF
cdr3_nt: TGTGCCAGTAGTATGCAGGGGACAGGGGCATACAATGAGCAGTTCTTC
j_call: TRBJ2-1
v_call: TRBV19
d_call: TRBD1
clone_size: -

cdr3_aa: CASSLRQARGEKLFF
cdr3_nt: TGTGCCAGCAGCTTAAGACAGGCTAGGGGTGAAAAACTGTTTTTT
j_call: TRBJ1-4
v_call: TRBV5-4
d_call: -
clone_size: once

cdr3_aa: CASSYSAGGYGYTF
cdr3_nt: TGTGCCAGCAGTTACTCTGCGGGTGGCTATGGCTACACCTTC
j_call: TRBJ1-2
v_call: TRBV6-5
d_call: -
clone_size: once